Listed below are T cell receptor beta chains from one sample, sequenced in a study of CD8+ T cells in alopecia areata. Assay: immunoSEQ multiplex PCR; the TCRdb copy retains only in-frame clones and omits some. In the table there are 200,000 to 250,000 clones, around two fifths of which are singletons. This material consisted of CD4+ T cells sorted from blood, taken at approximately week 39, from a patient treated with tofacitinib. The source is a human donor with alopecia areata. The CDR3 runs from the conserved cysteine through the conserved F or W. The D gene is left open where the match is weak. Part of the rows lack a size; the others show once, few, many or a class for expanded clones.

v_call	clone_size	j_call	d_call	cdr3_nt	cdr3_aa
TRBV6-5	few	TRBJ1-1	-	TGTGCCAGCAGTTTCTACAAGGGTGAAGCTTTCTTT	CASSFYKGEAFF
TRBV27	-	TRBJ1-2	-	TGTGCCAGCAGTTTACAGGTAAACTATGGCTACACCTTC	CASSLQVNYGYTF
TRBV5-1	-	TRBJ2-3	-	TGCGCCAGCAGCTATCCCACAGTGGGCACAGATACGCAGTATTTT	CASSYPTVGTDTQYF
TRBV7-3	-	TRBJ2-1	TRBD2	TGTGCCAGCAGCTTATTGGGGACTAGCTACAATGAGCAGTTCTTC	CASSLLGTSYNEQFF
TRBV7-3	-	TRBJ2-1	-	TGTGCCAGCAGCCCTGGGGAGGCTATCCGGAGCGTACAGTTCTTC	CASSPGEAIRSVQFF
TRBV5-1	few	TRBJ1-2	-	TGCGCCAGCAGCTTTGGGGGCGTCGCTAACTATGGCTACACCTTC	CASSFGGVANYGYTF
TRBV6-6	-	TRBJ2-1	TRBD2	TGTGCCAGCAGAGGGAGGGGTAATGAGCAGTTCTTC	CASRGRGNEQFF
TRBV7-9	-	TRBJ2-4	TRBD1	TGTGCCAGCAGCTTAGAGCCGGGACAGGAGGGCATTCAGTACTTC	CASSLEPGQEGIQYF
TRBV15	-	TRBJ2-5	-	TGTGCCACCGGGGGGACGTCACCCTATCTTCACGAGACCCAGTACTTC	CATGGTSPYLHETQYF
TRBV2	-	TRBJ2-7	-	TGTGCCAGCAGAAGGCCCACCGACTACGAGCAGTACTTC	CASRRPTDYEQYF
TRBV10-3	-	TRBJ2-5	-	TGTGCCACCGTCGGGTTGTCGGAGACCCAGTACTTC	CATVGLSETQYF
TRBV9	few	TRBJ2-3	-	TGTGCCAGCAGCGGAGCGAGGGTAGCCTCAGATACGCAGTATTTT	CASSGARVASDTQYF
TRBV29-1	few	TRBJ2-7	TRBD1	TGCAGCGTTGAACCGACAGGGGCGGGGGAGCAGTACTTC	CSVEPTGAGEQYF
TRBV4-2	-	TRBJ2-7	TRBD2	TGTGCCAGCAGCCGAGAAACTAGCGGGAGCTCCTACGAGCAGTACTTC	CASSRETSGSSYEQYF
TRBV29-1	few	TRBJ2-1	-	TGCAGCGTCCTTGAGGACCACTACTACAATGAGCAGTTCTTC	CSVLEDHYYNEQFF
TRBV7-2	-	TRBJ2-5	TRBD1	TGTGCCAGCAGCGTGACAGGGGGCGGAGAGACCCAGTACTTC	CASSVTGGGETQYF
TRBV27	-	TRBJ2-3	TRBD2	TGTGCCAGCAGAGGGACTAAAGGCCCAGATACGCAGTATTTT	CASRGTKGPDTQYF
TRBV29-1	-	TRBJ2-3	TRBD2	TGCAGCGTTGCTAGCGGGAGGTCAGGAGATACGCAGTATTTT	CSVASGRSGDTQYF
TRBV4-2	few	TRBJ1-2	-	TGTGCCAGCAGCCAAGCGAGCGGGGAACAGTATGGCTACACCTTC	CASSQASGEQYGYTF
TRBV29-1	-	TRBJ1-2	-	TGCAGCGTTGTTAGAGGTCCCTATGGCTACACCTTC	CSVVRGPYGYTF
TRBV30	-	TRBJ2-2	-	TGTGCCTGGAGTGTATACGGCGGGGAGCTGTTTTTT	CAWSVYGGELFF
TRBV6-4	few	TRBJ2-3	TRBD1	TGTGCCAGCAAACAGGACAGGGGAACAGATACGCAGTATTTT	CASKQDRGTDTQYF
TRBV9	few	TRBJ2-3	-	TGTGCCAGCAGCGTAAATCCGGTCACAGATACGCAGTATTTT	CASSVNPVTDTQYF
TRBV28	few	TRBJ1-5	-	TGTGCCAGCAGTCTGACGGACCCTTATAGCAATCAGCCCCAGCATTTT	CASSLTDPYSNQPQHF
TRBV29-1	-	TRBJ2-3	TRBD1	TGCAGCCTCACAGGGGGCGAGTACACGCAGTATTTT	CSLTGGEYTQYF
TRBV30	once	TRBJ2-7	-	TGTGCCTGTTCCCCGGACTACGTCCCCCACGAGCAGTACTTC	CACSPDYVPHEQYF
TRBV6-6	-	TRBJ2-7	TRBD2	TGTGCCAGCAGCCCTAGCGGGGCCTCCTACGAGCAGTACTTC	CASSPSGASYEQYF
TRBV19	few	TRBJ2-1	-	TGTGCCAGTAGTATTCGGAATCCGAGCGTGCAGTTCTTC	CASSIRNPSVQFF
TRBV4-1	few	TRBJ2-5	-	TGCGCCAGCAGCCAAGATTGGGGACCGGGGACTAGGACAGGTGCGGAGACCCAGTACTTC	CASSQDWGPGTRTGAETQYF
TRBV15	-	TRBJ1-1	-	TGTGCCACCAGCCTGAAGAACACTGAAGCTTTCTTT	CATSLKNTEAFF
TRBV15	-	TRBJ1-4	-	TGTGCCACCAGCAGAGTGGACAGCGGGAATGAAAAACTGTTTTTT	CATSRVDSGNEKLFF
TRBV7-6	-	TRBJ2-2	-	TGTGCCAGCAGCTTACGGACGGGGCCCGGGGAGCTGTTTTTT	CASSLRTGPGELFF
TRBV18	few	TRBJ2-3	-	TGTGCCAGCTCACCGATCACAGATACGCAGTATTTT	CASSPITDTQYF
TRBV2	-	TRBJ2-1	TRBD2	TGTGCCAGCAGCGGGGGGATAGGGCAGTTCTTC	CASSGGIGQFF
TRBV6-6	-	TRBJ1-5	-	TGTGCCAGCAGTTCGGCGCGGGAACAGCCCCAGCATTTT	CASSSAREQPQHF
TRBV7-8	-	TRBJ2-7	TRBD2	TGTGCCAGCAGCTTAGGGACGACTAGCGGGATGTCCTACGAGCAGTACTTC	CASSLGTTSGMSYEQYF
TRBV6-6	-	TRBJ2-7	-	TGTGCCAGCAGTTACTCGAGGGACTTCTCCTACGAGCAGTACTTC	CASSYSRDFSYEQYF
TRBV14	once	TRBJ2-1	TRBD2	TGTGCCAGCAGACGAGCGGGAGAGGCCTACAATGAGCAGTTCTTC	CASRRAGEAYNEQFF
TRBV4-2	-	TRBJ2-1	TRBD2	TGTGCCAGCAGCCAAGGCTTACTAGCGGGTGTCTACAATGAGCAGTTCTTC	CASSQGLLAGVYNEQFF
TRBV7-2	-	TRBJ2-1	TRBD2	TGTGCCAGCAGCCGAGCGGGAGGCTCCCAAAGTCTTAACAATGAGCAGTTCTTC	CASSRAGGSQSLNNEQFF
TRBV29-1	-	TRBJ1-1	-	TGCAGCTCCCGCCGGGGTGGCACTGAAGCTTTCTTT	CSSRRGGTEAFF
TRBV4-2	once	TRBJ2-4	-	TGTGCCAGCAGCCGTTCCATCTTGGAGGACATTCAGTACTTC	CASSRSILEDIQYF
TRBV29-1	-	TRBJ2-1	-	TGCAGCGTCCTAGCCAATGAGCAGTTCTTC	CSVLANEQFF
TRBV11-2	few	TRBJ2-1	-	TGTGCCAGCAGCTTAGCCTTAGGGGAATTCTCCTACAATGAGCAGTTCTTC	CASSLALGEFSYNEQFF
TRBV5-1	-	TRBJ2-7	TRBD2	TGCGCCAGCAGCTTGTCCGGACTAGCGGGATTCAACGAGCAGTACTTC	CASSLSGLAGFNEQYF
TRBV7-9	-	TRBJ2-1	TRBD2	TGTGCCAGCCTCGGTGGAGCGGGAGAAAGGGTCCTTGAGCAGTTCTTC	CASLGGAGERVLEQFF
TRBV7-6	-	TRBJ2-1	-	TGTGCCAGCGGGCTAGCGTCCCGGAGCGATGAGCAGTTCTTC	CASGLASRSDEQFF
TRBV23-1	few	TRBJ1-5	-	TGCGCCAGCAGTCACCCCAGTAGCAATCAGCCCCAGCATTTT	CASSHPSSNQPQHF
TRBV25-1	few	TRBJ2-1	TRBD2	TGTGCCAGCAGTGAAAATCGAGCGGGAGCCTTCTACAATGAGCAGTTCTTC	CASSENRAGAFYNEQFF
TRBV6-1	few	TRBJ1-5	-	TGTGCCAGCAGTTCTTATAGCAATCAGCCCCAGCATTTT	CASSSYSNQPQHF
TRBV4-2	-	TRBJ2-1	-	TGTGCCAGCAGCCAAGAATTGGTCCAGACCTACAATGAGCAGTTCTTC	CASSQELVQTYNEQFF
TRBV7-9	few	TRBJ2-3	TRBD2	TGTGCCAGCAGCTTAGGCTTGGGCGGGAGTGTCTCAGATACGCAGTATTTT	CASSLGLGGSVSDTQYF